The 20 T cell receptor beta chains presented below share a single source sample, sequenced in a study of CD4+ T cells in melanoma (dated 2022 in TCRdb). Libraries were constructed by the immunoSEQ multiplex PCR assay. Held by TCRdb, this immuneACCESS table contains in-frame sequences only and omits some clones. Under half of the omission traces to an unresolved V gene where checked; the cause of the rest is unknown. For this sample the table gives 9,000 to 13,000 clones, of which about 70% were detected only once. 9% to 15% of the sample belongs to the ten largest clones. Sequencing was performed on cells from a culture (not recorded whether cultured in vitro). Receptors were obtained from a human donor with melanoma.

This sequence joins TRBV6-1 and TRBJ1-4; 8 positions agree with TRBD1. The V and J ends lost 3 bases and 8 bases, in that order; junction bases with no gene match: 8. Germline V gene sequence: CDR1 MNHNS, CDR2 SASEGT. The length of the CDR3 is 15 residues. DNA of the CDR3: TGTGCCAGCAGTGATTTGGACAGGGAAGACGAAAAACTGTTTTTT. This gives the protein CASSDLDREDEKLFF.

DNA for the CDR3: TGTGCCAGCAGCTTAGTTGCCTCGTTGTATGGCTACACCTTC. This translates into CASSLVASLYGYTF. The gene calls are TRBV11-2 and TRBJ1-2; D is undetermined. V lost 1 base and J lost 5, with 11 bases in between. Per the germline V gene, CDR1 is SGHAT and CDR2 is FQNNGV. The CDR3 is 14 amino acids.

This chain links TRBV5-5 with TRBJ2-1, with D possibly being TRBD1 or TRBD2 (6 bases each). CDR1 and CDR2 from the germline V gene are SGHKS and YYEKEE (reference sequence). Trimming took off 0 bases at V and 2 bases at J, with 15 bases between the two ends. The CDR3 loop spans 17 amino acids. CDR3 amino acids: CASSLVWGAGTYNEQFF. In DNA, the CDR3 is TGTGCCAGCAGCTTGGTTTGGGGGGCAGGGACCTACAATGAGCAGTTCTTC.

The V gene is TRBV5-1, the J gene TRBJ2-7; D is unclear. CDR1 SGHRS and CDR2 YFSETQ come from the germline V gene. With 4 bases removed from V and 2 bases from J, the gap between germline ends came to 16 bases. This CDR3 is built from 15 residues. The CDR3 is CASSPELGMTYEQYF. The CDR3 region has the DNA TGCGCCAGCAGCCCTGAATTGGGGATGACCTACGAGCAGTACTTC.

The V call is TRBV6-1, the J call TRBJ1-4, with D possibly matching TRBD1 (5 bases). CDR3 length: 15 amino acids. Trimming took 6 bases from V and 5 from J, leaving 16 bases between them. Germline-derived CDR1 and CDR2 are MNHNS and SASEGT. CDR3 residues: CASSPREGSNEKLFF. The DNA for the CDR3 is TGTGCCAGCAGCCCCCGGGAGGGGAGCAATGAAAAACTGTTTTTT.

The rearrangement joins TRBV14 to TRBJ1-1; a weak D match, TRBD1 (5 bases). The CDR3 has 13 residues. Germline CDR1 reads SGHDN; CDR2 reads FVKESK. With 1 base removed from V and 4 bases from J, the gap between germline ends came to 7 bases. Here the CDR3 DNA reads TGTGCCAGCAGCCAAGGGGGGAGCACTGAAGCTTTCTTT. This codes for CASSQGGSTEAFF.

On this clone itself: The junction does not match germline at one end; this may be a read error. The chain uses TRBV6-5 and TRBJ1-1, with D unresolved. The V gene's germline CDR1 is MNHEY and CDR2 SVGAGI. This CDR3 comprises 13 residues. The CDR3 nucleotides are TGTGCCAGCAGCTCCGCACTGAACACTGGAGCTTTCTTT. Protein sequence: CASSSALNTGAFF.

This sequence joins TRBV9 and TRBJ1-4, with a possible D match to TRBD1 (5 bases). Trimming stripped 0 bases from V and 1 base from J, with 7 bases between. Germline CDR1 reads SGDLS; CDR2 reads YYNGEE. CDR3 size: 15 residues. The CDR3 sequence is CASSVGQGTNEKLFF. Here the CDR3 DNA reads TGTGCCAGCAGCGTAGGGCAGGGAACTAATGAAAAACTGTTTTTT.

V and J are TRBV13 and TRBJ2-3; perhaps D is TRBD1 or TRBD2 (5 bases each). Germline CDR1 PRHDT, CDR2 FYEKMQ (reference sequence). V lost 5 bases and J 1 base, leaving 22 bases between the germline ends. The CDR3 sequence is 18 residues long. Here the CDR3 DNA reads TGTGCCAGCAGCACCCGATCCGGGGCTTCAAAGGGCACAGATACGCAGTATTTT. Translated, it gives CASSTRSGASKGTDTQYF.

The CDR3 region is CASSLSGQETQYF. CDR3 coding DNA: TGTGCCAGCAGCTTATCGGGCCAAGAGACCCAGTACTTC. The chain couples TRBV7-6 to TRBJ2-5; D gene ambiguous. This CDR3 has 13 amino acids. V dropped 2 bases and J dropped 1 base, with 5 bases sitting between them. Germline V gives CDR1 SGHVS, CDR2 FNYEAQ.

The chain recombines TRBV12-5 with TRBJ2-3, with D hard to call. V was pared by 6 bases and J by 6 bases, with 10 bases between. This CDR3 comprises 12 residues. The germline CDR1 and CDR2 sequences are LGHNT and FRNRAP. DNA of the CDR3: TGTGCTAGTGGGACAAGTTGGGATACGCAGTATTTT. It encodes CASGTSWDTQYF.

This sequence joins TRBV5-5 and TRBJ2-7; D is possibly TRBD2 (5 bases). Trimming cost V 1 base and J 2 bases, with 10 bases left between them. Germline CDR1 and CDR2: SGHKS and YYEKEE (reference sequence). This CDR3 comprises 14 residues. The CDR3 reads CASSLTQRAYEQYF. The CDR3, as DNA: TGTGCCAGCAGCTTGACGCAGAGGGCCTACGAGCAGTACTTC.

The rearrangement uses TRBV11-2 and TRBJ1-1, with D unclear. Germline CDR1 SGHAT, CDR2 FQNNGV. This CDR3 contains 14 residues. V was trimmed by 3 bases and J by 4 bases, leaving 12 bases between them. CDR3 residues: CASSFPGWGTEAFF. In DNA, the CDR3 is TGTGCCAGCAGCTTCCCCGGCTGGGGCACTGAAGCTTTCTTT.

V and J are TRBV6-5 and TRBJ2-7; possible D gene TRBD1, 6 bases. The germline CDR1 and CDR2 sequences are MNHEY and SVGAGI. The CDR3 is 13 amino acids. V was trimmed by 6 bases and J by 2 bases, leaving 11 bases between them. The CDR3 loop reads CASRLRGPYEQYF. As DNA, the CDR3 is TGTGCCAGCAGGCTCAGGGGACCCTACGAGCAGTACTTC.

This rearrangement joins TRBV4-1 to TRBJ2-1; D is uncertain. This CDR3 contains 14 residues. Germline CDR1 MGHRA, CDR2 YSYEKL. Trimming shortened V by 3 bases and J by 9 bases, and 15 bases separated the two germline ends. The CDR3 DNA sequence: TGCGCCAGCAGCCACCCTCGAGTAGGTCCTGAGCAGTTCTTC. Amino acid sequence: CASSHPRVGPEQFF.

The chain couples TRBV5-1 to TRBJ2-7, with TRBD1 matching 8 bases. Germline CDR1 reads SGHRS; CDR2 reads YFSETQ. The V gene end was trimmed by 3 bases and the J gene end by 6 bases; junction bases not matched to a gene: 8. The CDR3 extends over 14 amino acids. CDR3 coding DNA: TGCGCCAGCAGCTGGGGACAGGCTGAGGGCGAGCAGTACTTC. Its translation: CASSWGQAEGEQYF.

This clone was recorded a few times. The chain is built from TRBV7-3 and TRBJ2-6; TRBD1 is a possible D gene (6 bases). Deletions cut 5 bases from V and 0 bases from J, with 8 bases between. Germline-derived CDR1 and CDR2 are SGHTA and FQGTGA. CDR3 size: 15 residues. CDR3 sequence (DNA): TGTGCCAGCAGCATGGGGGCCTCTGGGGCCAACGTCCTGACTTTC. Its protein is CASSMGASGANVLTF.

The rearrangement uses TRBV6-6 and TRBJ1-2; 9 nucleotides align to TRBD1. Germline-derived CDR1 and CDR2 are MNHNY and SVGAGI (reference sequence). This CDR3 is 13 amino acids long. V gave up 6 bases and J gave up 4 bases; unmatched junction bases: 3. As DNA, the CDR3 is TGTGCCAGCAGCAGGACAGGGGTCTATGGCTACACCTTC. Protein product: CASSRTGVYGYTF.

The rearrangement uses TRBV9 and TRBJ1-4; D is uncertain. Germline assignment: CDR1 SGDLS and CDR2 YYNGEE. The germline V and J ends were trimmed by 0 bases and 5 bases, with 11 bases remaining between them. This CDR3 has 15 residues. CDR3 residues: CASSVGPGRNEKLFF. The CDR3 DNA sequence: TGTGCCAGCAGCGTAGGGCCGGGGAGAAATGAAAAACTGTTTTTT.

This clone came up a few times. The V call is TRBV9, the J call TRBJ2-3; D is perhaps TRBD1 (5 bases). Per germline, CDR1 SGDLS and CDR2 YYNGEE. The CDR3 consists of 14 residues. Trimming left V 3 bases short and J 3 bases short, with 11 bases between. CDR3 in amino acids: CASSAYQGTDTQYF. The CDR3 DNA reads TGTGCCAGCAGCGCGTATCAGGGAACAGATACGCAGTATTTT.